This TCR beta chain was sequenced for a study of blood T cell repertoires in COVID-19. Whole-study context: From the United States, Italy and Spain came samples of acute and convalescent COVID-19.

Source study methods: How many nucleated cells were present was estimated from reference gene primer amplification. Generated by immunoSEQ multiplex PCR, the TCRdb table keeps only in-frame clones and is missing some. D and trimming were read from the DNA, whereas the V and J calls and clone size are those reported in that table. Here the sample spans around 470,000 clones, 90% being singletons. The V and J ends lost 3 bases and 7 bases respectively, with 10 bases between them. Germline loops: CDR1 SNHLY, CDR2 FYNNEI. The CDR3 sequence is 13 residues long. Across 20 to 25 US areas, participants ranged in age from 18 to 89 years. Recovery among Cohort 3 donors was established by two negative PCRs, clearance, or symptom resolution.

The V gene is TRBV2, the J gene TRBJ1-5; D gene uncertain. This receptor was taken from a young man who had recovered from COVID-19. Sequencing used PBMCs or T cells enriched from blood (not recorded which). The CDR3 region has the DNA TGTGCCAGCAGTGACTGGGAGTACCAGCCCCAGCATTTT. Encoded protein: CASSDWEYQPQHF.